Below, 10 T cell receptor beta chains from the same sample are listed, as sequenced in a study of memory CD4+ T cells and cytomegalovirus serostatus. Clones were read by immunoSEQ multiplex PCR, and TCRdb kept only the in-frame ones, dropping some. The repertoire holds 50,000 to 60,000 clones, with about four fifths as singletons. Single viable CD3+CD4+CD8-CD45RO+ cells were sorted as the memory CD4+ T cells. Sequencing was performed on memory CD4+ T cells from blood. The receptors were gathered from an adult in good health and CMV-seronegative.

The chain uses TRBV5-4 and TRBJ2-5, with D possibly called TRBD1 or TRBD2 (5 bases each). Trimming took 0 bases from V and 4 from J, leaving 13 bases between them. The CDR3 consists of 15 residues. CDR1 is SGHNT and CDR2 is YYREEE in the germline V gene (reference sequence). CDR3 region: CASSLAPGTGETQYF. DNA of the CDR3: TGTGCCAGCAGCTTGGCCCCCGGGACGGGAGAGACCCAGTACTTC.

V is TRBV18 and J is TRBJ1-4; D ambiguous. Trimming cost V 3 bases and J 7 bases, with 15 bases left between them. This CDR3 is built from 15 residues. Germline CDR1 and CDR2: KGHSH and LQKENI. CDR3 region: CASSPVSQGFEKLFF. The CDR3 DNA reads as TGTGCCAGCTCACCTGTGTCTCAAGGTTTTGAAAAACTGTTTTTT.

This clone showed up just once. This chain joins TRBV11-1 and TRBJ2-1; D is ambiguous. Trimming took off 5 bases at V and 5 bases at J, with 4 bases between the two ends. This CDR3 is built from 11 residues. Germline lookup yields CDR1 SGHAT and CDR2 FQDESV (reference sequence). CDR3 nucleotide sequence: TGTGCCAGCAGCCAAGACAATGAGCAGTTCTTC. It specifies CASSQDNEQFF.

This chain links TRBV19 with TRBJ1-6; 9 bases align to TRBD1. The CDR3 contains 12 residues. Germline CDR1 LNHDA, CDR2 SQIVND (reference sequence). The V and J ends lost 11 bases and 9 bases, in that order; junction bases with no gene match: 5. The CDR3: CAGYRGRSPLHF. The CDR3 DNA sequence: TGTGCCGGATACAGGGGGCGTTCACCCCTCCACTTT. Drawing the rest from reference TRBV19 and TRBJ1-6, the complete variable domain is DGGITQSPKYLFRKEGQNVTLSCEQNLNHDAMYWYRQDPGQGLRLIYYSQIVNDFQKGDIAEGYSVSREKKESFPLTVTSAQKNPTAFYLCAGYRGRSPLHFGNGTRLTVT.

The gene calls are TRBV4-1 and TRBJ2-7, with 8 bases aligning to TRBD1. This CDR3 comprises 14 residues. Germline V gene lookup returns CDR1 MGHRA and CDR2 YSYEKL. Trimming cost V 3 bases and J 7 bases; bases outside gene matches: 8. Here the CDR3 reads CASSHEGQDGEQYF. DNA for the CDR3: TGCGCCAGCAGCCACGAGGGACAGGATGGGGAGCAGTACTTC.

The V gene is TRBV7-8, the J gene TRBJ2-3; unclear D gene. CDR1 SGHVS and CDR2 FQNEAQ come from the germline V gene. Trimming removed 4 bases from V and 8 bases from J, with 13 bases in between. This CDR3 is built from 13 residues. DNA for the CDR3: TGTGCCAGCAGCTCAGTACGCGAAGGTACGCAGTATTTT. Translated: CASSSVREGTQYF.

The CDR3 sequence: CASSLHLNTEAFF. The CDR3 region has the DNA TGTGCCAGCAGCCTCCATTTGAACACTGAAGCTTTCTTT. V usage is TRBV5-4 and J usage is TRBJ1-1; unclear D gene. CDR1 SGHNT and CDR2 YYREEE come from the germline V gene (reference sequence). This CDR3 has 13 residues. The V end was cut by 4 bases, the J end by 0 bases, with 7 bases between.

The rearrangement joins TRBV27 to TRBJ1-1; the D gene is possibly TRBD1 (6 bases). CDR1 and CDR2 (germline): MNHEY, SMNVEV (reference sequence). CDR3 length equals 15 residues. Deletions cut 11 bases from V and 4 bases from J, with 23 bases between. DNA of the CDR3: TGTGCCTCCCGAGGGGGACCGGCCCTGGCCACTGAAGCTTTCTTT. The encoded protein is CASRGGPALATEAFF.

This clone was counted once. The chain links TRBV6-5 to TRBJ2-7; D is possibly TRBD2 (5 bases). The ends were cut back, 0 bases at V and 12 bases at J, with 12 bases in the middle. Germline V gene lookup returns CDR1 MNHEY and CDR2 SVGAGI. The CDR3 spans 12 residues. CDR3 amino acids: CASSYSSGSWYF. The CDR3 DNA follows: TGTGCCAGCAGTTACTCCTCGGGATCATGGTACTTC.

The chain uses TRBV6-5 and TRBJ1-3; D unclear. The CDR3 is 13 amino acids. V was clipped by 6 bases and J by 3 bases, with 9 bases between them. The germline gives CDR1 MNHEY, CDR2 SVGAGI. The CDR3 sequence is CASRRLGGNTIYF. The CDR3 bases are TGTGCCAGCAGGCGGTTGGGTGGAAACACCATATATTTT.